This T cell receptor (beta chain) is from a study of naive and memory T cell subsets. CDR3 length: 14 amino acids. V lost 7 bases, J lost 4 bases, and 8 bases stayed unmatched. The V gene's germline CDR1 is MNHEY and CDR2 SVGAGI. The library had UMIs added by 3' ligation of an oligonucleotide to TCR cDNA. Whole blood, 2 to 2.5 ml, came from adult healthy volunteers. Sample share makes this clonotype medium-sized. Amplification of ligated cDNA took four PCR rounds with SP2 and nested alpha and beta constant primers. TCRdb reanalysed the 5' RACE reads using MiXCR and keeps one entry per CDR3 protein. The data contain about 62,000 distinct CDR3 sequences, 6.5% to 9% of them singletons.

This TCR came from a female donor in good health. The chain combines TRBV6-5 with TRBJ1-1; TRBD1 agrees at 8 bases. CDR3 DNA sequence: TGTGCCAGCAACCGACAGGGGAGGAGCACTGAAGCTTTCTTT. Its translation is CASNRQGRSTEAFF.